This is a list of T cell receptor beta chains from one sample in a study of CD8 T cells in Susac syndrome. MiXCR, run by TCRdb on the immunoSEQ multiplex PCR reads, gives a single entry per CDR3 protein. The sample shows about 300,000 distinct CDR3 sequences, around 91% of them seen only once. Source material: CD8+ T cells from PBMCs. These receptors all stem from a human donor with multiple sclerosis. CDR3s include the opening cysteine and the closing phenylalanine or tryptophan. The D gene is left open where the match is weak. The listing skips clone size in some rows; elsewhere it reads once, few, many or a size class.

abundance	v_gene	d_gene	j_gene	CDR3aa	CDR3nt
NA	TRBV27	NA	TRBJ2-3	CASSLTLPDTQYF	TGTGCCAGCAGTTTAACCCTCCCAGATACGCAGTATTTT
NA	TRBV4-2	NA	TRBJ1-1	CASSQDGEQGNTEAFF	TGTGCCAGCAGCCAAGATGGAGAACAGGGGAACACTGAAGCTTTCTTT
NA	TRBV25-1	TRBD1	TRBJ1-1	CASSARDSWEAFF	TGTGCCAGCAGTGCCCGGGACAGCTGGGAAGCTTTCTTT
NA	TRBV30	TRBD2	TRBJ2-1	CAWSRLAGYNEQFF	TGTGCCTGGAGCCGACTAGCGGGTTACAATGAGCAGTTCTTC
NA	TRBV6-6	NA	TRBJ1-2	CASSSSGVNYGYTF	TGTGCCAGCAGTTCCTCCGGGGTCAACTATGGCTACACCTTC
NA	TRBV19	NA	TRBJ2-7	CASSIQISYEQYF	TGTGCCAGTAGTATACAGATATCCTACGAGCAGTACTTC
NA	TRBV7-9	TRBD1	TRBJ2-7	CASTRQGEYEQYF	TGTGCCAGCACCCGACAGGGGGAGTACGAGCAGTACTTC
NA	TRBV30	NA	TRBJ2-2	CALPSLEFGSPNTGELFF	TGTGCCCTCCCCAGCCTGGAGTTCGGGAGCCCGAACACCGGGGAGCTGTTTTTT
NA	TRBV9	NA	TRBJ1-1	CASAKGWGRAEAFF	TGTGCCAGCGCTAAAGGTTGGGGCCGCGCTGAAGCTTTCTTT
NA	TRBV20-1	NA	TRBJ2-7	CSAKPPVMQWVQYF	TGCAGTGCTAAGCCCCCGGTAATGCAGTGGGTGCAGTACTTC
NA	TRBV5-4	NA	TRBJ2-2	CASRPTGSTGELFF	TGTGCCAGCAGACCTACAGGGTCCACCGGGGAGCTGTTTTTT
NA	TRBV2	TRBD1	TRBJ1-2	CASNWGTGVLDWGYTF	TGTGCCAGCAATTGGGGGACAGGGGTCCTTGATTGGGGCTACACCTTC
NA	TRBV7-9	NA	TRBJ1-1	CASSSTENTEAFF	TGTGCCAGCAGCTCGACAGAAAACACTGAAGCTTTCTTT
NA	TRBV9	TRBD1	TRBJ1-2	CASSGTQGGPYGYTF	TGTGCCAGCAGCGGAACACAGGGGGGCCCCTATGGCTACACCTTC
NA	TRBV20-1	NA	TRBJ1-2	CSARSQGSYGYTF	TGCAGTGCTAGGTCGCAGGGGAGCTATGGCTACACCTTC
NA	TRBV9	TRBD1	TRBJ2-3	CASSGPRDRTSTDTQYF	TGTGCCAGCAGCGGCCCCCGGGACAGAACTAGCACAGATACGCAGTATTTT
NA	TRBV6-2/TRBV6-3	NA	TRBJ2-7	CASSYRGYEQYF	TGTGCCAGCAGTTACCGGGGTTACGAGCAGTACTTC
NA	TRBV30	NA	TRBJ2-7	CACRGSYEQYF	TGTGCCTGCCGTGGGTCCTACGAGCAGTACTTC
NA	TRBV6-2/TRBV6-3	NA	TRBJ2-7	CASSFFGNYEQYF	TGTGCCAGCAGTTTCTTCGGAAACTACGAGCAGTACTTC
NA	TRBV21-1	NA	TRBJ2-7	CASCYSSPPSSYEQYF	TGTGCCAGCTGTTATTCCTCCCCTCCCAGCTCCTACGAGCAGTACTTC
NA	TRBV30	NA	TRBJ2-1	CAWIGASSNEQFF	TGTGCCTGGATAGGGGCTAGCTCCAATGAGCAGTTCTTC
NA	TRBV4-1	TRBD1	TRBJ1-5	CASSQQQGNNQPQHF	TGCGCCAGCAGCCAGCAACAGGGGAACAATCAGCCCCAGCATTTT
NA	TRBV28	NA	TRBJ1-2	CASSLAANYGYTF	TGTGCCAGCAGTTTAGCAGCTAACTATGGCTACACCTTC
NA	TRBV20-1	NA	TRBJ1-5	CSANQDSPDSNQPQHF	TGCAGTGCCAACCAAGACAGCCCAGATAGCAATCAGCCCCAGCATTTT
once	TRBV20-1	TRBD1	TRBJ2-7	CSAHGDSESYEQYF	TGCAGTGCTCATGGGGACAGCGAGAGCTACGAGCAGTACTTC
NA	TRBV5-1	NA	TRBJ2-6	CASSLAGETSGANVLTF	TGCGCCAGCAGCTTGGCGGGGGAGACCTCTGGGGCCAACGTCCTGACTTTC
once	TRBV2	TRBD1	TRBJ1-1	CARNGDRGIGTEAFF	TGTGCCAGAAACGGGGACAGGGGGATTGGCACTGAAGCTTTCTTT
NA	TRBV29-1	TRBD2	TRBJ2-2	CSVASGGAPGELFF	TGCAGCGTTGCTAGCGGGGGGGCCCCCGGGGAGCTGTTTTTT
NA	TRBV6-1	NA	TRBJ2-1	CASRLGVGSYNEQFF	TGTGCCAGCCGATTGGGGGTTGGCTCCTACAATGAGCAGTTCTTC
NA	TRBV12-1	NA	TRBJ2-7	CASSFPGEASATYEQYF	TGTGCCAGCAGCTTTCCCGGGGAGGCTAGCGCAACCTACGAGCAGTACTTC
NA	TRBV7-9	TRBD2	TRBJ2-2	CASSLGAGAAGELFF	TGTGCCAGCAGCCTAGGAGCGGGAGCGGCCGGGGAGCTGTTTTTT
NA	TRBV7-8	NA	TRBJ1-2	CASSSSSNYGYTF	TGTGCCAGCAGCTCCTCGAGTAACTATGGCTACACCTTC
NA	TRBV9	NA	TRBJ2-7	CASSVGGGAIYEQYF	TGTGCCAGCAGCGTAGGAGGCGGGGCCATCTACGAGCAGTACTTC
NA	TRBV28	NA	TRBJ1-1	CASSLDPQGGTEAFF	TGTGCCAGCAGTTTGGATCCTCAGGGTGGCACTGAAGCTTTCTTT
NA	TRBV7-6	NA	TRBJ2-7	CASSRGQSGREYF	TGTGCCAGCAGCCGAGGACAGTCGGGTCGGGAGTACTTC
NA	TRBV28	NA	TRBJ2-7	CASSFRAGDEQYF	TGTGCCAGCAGTTTCAGGGCCGGCGACGAGCAGTACTTC
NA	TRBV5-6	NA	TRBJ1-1	CASSSWERGKTEAFF	TGTGCCAGCAGCTCCTGGGAGAGGGGAAAGACTGAAGCTTTCTTT
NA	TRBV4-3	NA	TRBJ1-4	CASSQDRITTNEKLFF	TGCGCCAGCAGCCAAGATCGAATCACAACTAATGAAAAACTGTTTTTT
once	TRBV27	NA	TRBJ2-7	CASSPSRGLLSYEQYF	TGTGCCAGCAGTCCCTCGAGAGGGCTGTTGTCCTACGAGCAGTACTTC
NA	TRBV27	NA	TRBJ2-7	CASSTHPAGAEQYF	TGTGCCAGCAGTACCCACCCGGCGGGGGCCGAGCAGTACTTC
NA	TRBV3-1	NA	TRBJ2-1	CASSQERNEQFF	TGTGCCAGCAGCCAGGAGCGCAATGAGCAGTTCTTC
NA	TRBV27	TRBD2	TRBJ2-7	CASSLSTPGLAGIYEQYF	TGTGCCAGCAGTTTATCGACCCCCGGACTAGCGGGAATCTACGAGCAGTACTTC
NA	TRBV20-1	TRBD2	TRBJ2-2	CSARVRLAGVDGELFF	TGCAGTGCTAGAGTGAGGCTAGCGGGAGTCGACGGGGAGCTGTTTTTT
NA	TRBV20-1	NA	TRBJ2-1	CSPVGGSYNEQFF	TGCAGTCCTGTGGGGGGCTCCTACAATGAGCAGTTCTTC
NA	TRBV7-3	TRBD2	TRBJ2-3	CASSLISGSGADTQYF	TGTGCCAGCAGCTTAATTAGCGGGAGTGGAGCAGATACGCAGTATTTT
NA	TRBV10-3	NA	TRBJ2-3	CAISVGSTDTQYF	TGTGCCATCAGTGTAGGTAGCACAGATACGCAGTATTTT
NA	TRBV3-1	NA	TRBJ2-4	CASSLDAEAGLKNIQYF	TGTGCCAGCAGCCTAGACGCTGAGGCGGGTCTCAAGAACATTCAGTACTTC
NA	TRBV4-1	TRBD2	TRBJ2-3	CASSQDWPSGFTDTQYF	TGCGCCAGCAGCCAAGACTGGCCTAGCGGCTTCACAGATACGCAGTATTTT
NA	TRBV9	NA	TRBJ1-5	CASSVGKSFGQPQHF	TGTGCCAGCAGCGTAGGCAAGAGTTTCGGACAGCCCCAGCATTTT
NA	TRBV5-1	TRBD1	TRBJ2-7	CASSFPREPRQGKTYEQYF	TGCGCCAGCAGCTTCCCCCGGGAGCCTCGACAGGGGAAAACCTACGAGCAGTACTTC
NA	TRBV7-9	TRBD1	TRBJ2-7	CASSLAQGVYYEQYF	TGTGCCAGCAGCTTAGCACAGGGGGTCTACTACGAGCAGTACTTC
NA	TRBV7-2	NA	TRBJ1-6	CASRTSGGDGYNSPLHF	TGTGCCAGCAGAACATCGGGCGGGGACGGGTATAATTCACCCCTCCACTTT
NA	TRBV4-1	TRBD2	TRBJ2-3	CASSQLAGADTQYF	TGCGCCAGCAGCCAACTAGCGGGGGCGGATACGCAGTATTTT
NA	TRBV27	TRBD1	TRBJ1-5	CASSSGQGDQPQHF	TGTGCCAGCAGTTCGGGACAGGGAGATCAGCCCCAGCATTTT
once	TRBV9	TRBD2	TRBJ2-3	CASSPSSGSLDTQYF	TGTGCCAGCAGCCCCAGCAGCGGGAGCCTGGATACGCAGTATTTT
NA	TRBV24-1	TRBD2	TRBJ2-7	CATPGGIESDEQYF	TGTGCCACCCCGGGGGGGATCGAGTCCGACGAGCAGTACTTC
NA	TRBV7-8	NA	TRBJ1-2	CASSLVWTDGYTF	TGTGCCAGCAGCTTAGTATGGACGGATGGCTACACCTTC